A selection of T cell receptor beta chains follows, all from one sample in a study of blood T cell repertoires in COVID-19. Only in-frame clones appear in the TCRdb table, and some are missing; sequencing was by immunoSEQ multiplex PCR. The sample has around 54,000 clones; 70% to 85% are singletons. Sample: PBMCs or T cells enriched from blood (not recorded which). The origin of the receptors is a woman aged 50 to 60 with acute COVID-19. Both conserved end residues are part of each CDR3. The D gene is left open where the match is weak. Size values are once, few and many counts, or a class for expanded clones, and some rows have none.

V gene	D gene	J gene	clone size	CDR3 DNA	CDR3 protein
TRBV4-1	TRBD1	TRBJ1-1	few	TGCGCCAGCAGCAAAGACAGGGTGAACACTGAAGCTTTCTTT	CASSKDRVNTEAFF
TRBV7-2	TRBD1	TRBJ2-7	.	TGTGCCAGCAGCTTAGTCTCAGGGGGCCCCTCCTACGAGCAGTACTTC	CASSLVSGGPSYEQYF
TRBV11-3	.	TRBJ2-1	.	TGTGCCAGCAGCTTGACGGCGGGCAGGACGGACAATGAGCAGTTCTTC	CASSLTAGRTDNEQFF
TRBV27	TRBD1	TRBJ2-2	.	TGTGCCAGCGGCCTCCCGGGACAGGGGTTCACCGGGGAGCTGTTTTTT	CASGLPGQGFTGELFF
TRBV6-6	.	TRBJ1-2	few	TGTGCCAGCAGTTACTCGGGGAGCTATGGCTACACCTTC	CASSYSGSYGYTF
TRBV27	.	TRBJ1-1	few	TGTGCCAGCAGCCTGGGGCCGAACACTGAAGCTTTCTTT	CASSLGPNTEAFF
TRBV28	TRBD2	TRBJ2-7	.	TGTGCCAGCACGCCCGGTACTAGCGGACTCTACGAGCAGTACTTC	CASTPGTSGLYEQYF
TRBV7-9	TRBD2	TRBJ2-3	.	TGTGCCAGCAGCCCTGACAGGACTAGCGGGCCTGGCACAGATACGCAGTATTTT	CASSPDRTSGPGTDTQYF
TRBV5-8	TRBD1	TRBJ1-6	.	TGTGCCAGCAGCCCTAAGGGGGCTCTAAAAGGGAATTCACCCCTCCACTTT	CASSPKGALKGNSPLHF
TRBV18	TRBD1	TRBJ1-4	.	TGTGCCAGCGGCCTGACAGGGGAGAAACTGTTTTTT	CASGLTGEKLFF
TRBV28	.	TRBJ2-7	.	TGTGCCAGCAGCCAGGGTTTCGAGCAGTACTTC	CASSQGFEQYF
TRBV27	.	TRBJ1-5	.	TGTGCCACCGGCTCTCAGGCCGATCAGCCCCAGCATTTT	CATGSQADQPQHF
TRBV6-1	.	TRBJ1-4	.	TGTGCCAGCAGTGAAAGGACACTACCGAATGAAAAACTGTTTTTT	CASSERTLPNEKLFF
TRBV9	.	TRBJ2-7	.	TGTGCCAGCAGCGCTCCGGGACTGCACTACGAGCAGTACTTC	CASSAPGLHYEQYF
TRBV7-8	.	TRBJ2-7	.	TGTGCCAGCAGCTTAGGGACTCCGTACGAGCAGTACTTC	CASSLGTPYEQYF
TRBV12-5	.	TRBJ1-5	.	TGTGCTAGTGGACTGAACGAGGGTCATCAGCCCCAGCATTTT	CASGLNEGHQPQHF
TRBV27	TRBD1	TRBJ2-1	.	TGTGCCAGCAGTTCCCACAGGGGGCTAAGCTCCTACAATGAGCAGTTCTTC	CASSSHRGLSSYNEQFF
TRBV12-3/TRBV12-4	.	TRBJ1-1	.	TGTGCCAGCAGTTTAAGGGGGAACACTGAAGCTTTCTTT	CASSLRGNTEAFF
TRBV7-3	TRBD2	TRBJ2-1	few	TGTGCCAGCGCCCCCCAGGGACTAGCGGGGGCCTTCAATGAGCAGTTCTTC	CASAPQGLAGAFNEQFF
TRBV19	TRBD1	TRBJ1-1	.	TGTGCCAGCAGGGACAGTCTTGGTGAAGCTTTCTTT	CASRDSLGEAFF
TRBV12-5	TRBD1	TRBJ1-5	.	TGTGCTAGTGGTCTATCGGACAGGGGTGGCAATCAGCCCCAGCATTTT	CASGLSDRGGNQPQHF
TRBV4-1	.	TRBJ1-5	.	TGCGCCAGCAGCCCGGGGGGGTTCTCGGTTTTTAGTAGGAGTCAGCCCCAGCATTTT	CASSPGGFSVFSRSQPQHF
TRBV30	.	TRBJ1-4	few	TGTGCCTGGTCCCCCAGGGGTCGGACTAATGAAAAACTGTTTTTT	CAWSPRGRTNEKLFF
TRBV7-2	.	TRBJ2-7	.	TGTGCCAGCAGCTTAGTTTCTGGGCAGACCTACGAGCAGTACTTC	CASSLVSGQTYEQYF
TRBV28	.	TRBJ1-6	.	TGTGCCAGCAGGGAAGGGAGGTTTGATTCACCCCTCCACTTT	CASREGRFDSPLHF
TRBV9	.	TRBJ2-2	.	TGTGCCAGCAGCGTAGAGAGACACACCGTCACCGGGGAGCTGTTTTTT	CASSVERHTVTGELFF
TRBV20-1	TRBD1	TRBJ1-2	.	TGCAGTGCTCCCAGGGGGGAGGGCTACACCTTC	CSAPRGEGYTF
TRBV7-8	TRBD1	TRBJ1-1	.	TGTGCCAGCAGCAGGGGGCATTCTGAAGCTTTCTTT	CASSRGHSEAFF
TRBV6-4	.	TRBJ2-1	.	TGTGCCAGCAGTGAGGGGAGCTCCTACAATGAGCAGTTCTTC	CASSEGSSYNEQFF
TRBV18	.	TRBJ1-1	.	TGTGCCAGCTCACCGGTCAGAAACACTGAAGCTTTCTTT	CASSPVRNTEAFF
TRBV28	.	TRBJ1-5	few	TGTGCCAGCACCGACAGACAATCAGCCCAGCATTTT	CASTDRQSAQHF
TRBV7-8	TRBD1	TRBJ2-7	.	TGTGCCAGCAGCTTAGCACCGGGACAGGCCTACGAGCAGTACTTC	CASSLAPGQAYEQYF
TRBV30	.	TRBJ2-7	.	TGTGCCTGGAGCCTGGGCCAGGGCGGGCAGTACTTC	CAWSLGQGGQYF
TRBV18	TRBD1	TRBJ1-1	few	TGTGCCAGCTCACCTCAGGGGGCTGAAGCTTTCTTT	CASSPQGAEAFF
TRBV3-1/TRBV3-2	TRBD2	TRBJ2-1	.	TGTGCCAGCAGCCAAGATGGGCTAGCGGGGGCTTATGAGCAGTTCTTC	CASSQDGLAGAYEQFF
TRBV19	.	TRBJ1-2	.	TGTGCCAGTAACGACAGAATGGACTATGGCTACACCTTC	CASNDRMDYGYTF
TRBV4-1	TRBD1	TRBJ1-1	few	TGCGCCAGCAGCCAAGTCCTACAAAGACTGGACAGGGGCCGGTTAGCTTTCTTT	CASSQVLQRLDRGRLAFF
TRBV19	.	TRBJ1-5	.	TGTGCCAGTAGTAAGAGGGGAAGGGGAGGCGATCAGCCCCAGCATTTT	CASSKRGRGGDQPQHF
TRBV18	.	TRBJ1-6	few	TGTGCCAGCTCCCCCCAAGCGGGGGCTAAGGATTCACCCCTCCACTTT	CASSPQAGAKDSPLHF
TRBV14	.	TRBJ2-1	.	TGTGCCAGCAGCCAAGGAGGGCACTACAATGAGCAGTTCTTC	CASSQGGHYNEQFF
TRBV4-1	TRBD1	TRBJ2-7	once	TGCGCCAGCAGCCAAGTTGAACAGGGGCCCTACGAGCAGTACTTC	CASSQVEQGPYEQYF
TRBV5-5	TRBD1	TRBJ2-5	.	TGTGCCAGCAGCTTGGGGACAGGGGGCAACCAAGAGACCCAGTACTTC	CASSLGTGGNQETQYF
TRBV3-1/TRBV3-2	TRBD2	TRBJ2-1	.	TGTGCCAGCAGCCCCTTGAGCGGGGGGCGGAATGAGCAGTTCTTC	CASSPLSGGRNEQFF
TRBV5-6	.	TRBJ2-2	.	TGTGCCAGCACAGACAGAGACACCGGGGAGCTGTTTTTT	CASTDRDTGELFF
TRBV7-9	TRBD1	TRBJ1-1	.	TGTGCCAGCAGCTTCTCGGACAGGGGGGAAGCTTTCTTT	CASSFSDRGEAFF
TRBV2	TRBD1	TRBJ2-3	few	TGTGCCAGCAGAAGACAGGGGGGGGCAGATACGCAGTATTTT	CASRRQGGADTQYF